Each of the 17 T cell receptor beta chains below was sequenced from the same sample in a study of CD8 T cells in Susac syndrome (dated by TCRdb to 2018 to 2020). Receptor libraries were prepared by the immunoSEQ multiplex PCR assay. RNA was extracted with the RNeasy kit and 0.5 to 1 ug was reverse transcribed using random hexamers. The raw public data were reprocessed by TCRdb itself: fastp quality trimming at Q25, MiXCR clonotype calling, in-frame beta chains only. Here each entry gathers all rows of one CDR3 protein and keeps the most common genes and DNA. This sample is represented by roughly 200,000 distinct CDR3 sequences; around 93% of them were singletons. Jointly, the top ten make up around 0.076% of the sample. The sequencing input was CD4+ T cells from PBMCs. Source of these receptors: a human donor with multiple sclerosis.

This clonotype was observed a few times. The chain employs TRBV6-5 and TRBJ1-2, with a tentative D call TRBD1 (6 bases). The CDR3 consists of 15 residues. Germline CDR1 is MNHEY and CDR2 is SVGAGI. With 0 bases removed from V and 4 bases from J, the gap between germline ends came to 12 bases. CDR3 in DNA: TGTGCCAGCAGTTACTCGCGGGGGGCGAGCTATGGCTACACCTTC. This translates into CASSYSRGASYGYTF.

This chain connects TRBV3-1 to TRBJ2-7; 7 bases align to TRBD1. With 2 bases clipped from V and 2 bases from J, the junction kept 0 bases outside the gene matches. The germline V gene has CDR1 LGHDT and CDR2 YNNKEL (reference sequence). This CDR3 is 13 amino acids long. The CDR3 DNA sequence: TGTGCCAGCAGCCAAACAGGGGCCTACGAGCAGTACTTC. Translated: CASSQTGAYEQYF.

The rearrangement joins TRBV12-5 to TRBJ2-7; perhaps TRBD1 as D (6 bases). V shed 5 bases and J shed 2 bases, with 10 bases lying between them. Per germline, CDR1 LGHNT and CDR2 FRNRAP. This CDR3 spans 13 amino acids. CDR3 in amino acids: CASGTRDTYEQYF. The CDR3 nucleotides read TGTGCTAGTGGTACCCGGGACACCTACGAGCAGTACTTC.

This clonotype was found once. This chain links TRBV5-1 with TRBJ2-3; 8 nucleotides line up with TRBD2. This CDR3 spans 15 amino acids. Per germline, CDR1 SGHRS and CDR2 YFSETQ. V lost 0 bases, J lost 6 bases, and 6 bases stayed unmatched. This CDR3 is CASSLVAGGADTQYF. In DNA, the CDR3 is TGCGCCAGCAGCTTGGTCGCCGGGGGGGCCGATACGCAGTATTTT.

The chain employs TRBV15 and TRBJ2-7; TRBD1 is a possible D gene (6 bases). The germline V and J ends were trimmed by 3 bases and 5 bases, with 14 bases remaining between them. Germline V gene sequence: CDR1 LNHNV, CDR2 YYDKDF (reference sequence). The CDR3 is made up of 14 amino acids. In DNA, the CDR3 is TGTGCCACCAGCAGGGGGGACAATCGGAACGAGCAGTACGTC. Protein: CATSRGDNRNEQYV.

In nucleotides, the CDR3 is TGTGCCATCAGTGGGGACAGGGAGGCTGAAGCTTTCTTT. It yields the protein CAISGDREAEAFF. V usage is TRBV10-3 and J usage is TRBJ1-1; TRBD1 matches at 9 bases. V lost 4 bases and J lost 6; bases outside the gene matches: 3. The CDR3 totals 13 residues. Germline loops: CDR1 ENHRY, CDR2 SYGVKD.

The chain couples TRBV29-1 to TRBJ1-1; D uncertain. The germline gives CDR1 SQVTM, CDR2 ANQGSEA. V was clipped by 5 bases and J by 8 bases, with 9 bases between them. This CDR3 region has 10 residues. In DNA form, the CDR3 reads TGCAGCGTTTTGGGTAGGGAAGCTTTCTTT. Translated: CSVLGREAFF.

V usage is TRBV18 and J usage is TRBJ2-7; D not certain. The CDR3 runs 13 residues. The V and J ends lost 3 bases and 5 bases respectively, with 11 bases between them. The germline gives CDR1 KGHSH, CDR2 LQKENI. The CDR3 DNA reads as TGTGCCAGCTCACCCCGGCATCTCGACGAGCAGTACTTC. Translated: CASSPRHLDEQYF.

The CDR3 region has the DNA TGTGCCAGCAGTGAGGAGATCGGCGCCTACAATGAGCAGTTCTTC. It specifies CASSEEIGAYNEQFF. This rearrangement joins TRBV2 to TRBJ2-1; no reliable D call. V was shortened by 3 bases and J by 2 bases, with 11 bases between the two germline ends. The CDR3 loop spans 15 amino acids. Germline V gene lookup returns CDR1 SNHLY and CDR2 FYNNEI.

The count of this clonotype is one. The chain combines TRBV29-1 with TRBJ2-5; 8 bases are a match to TRBD1. The length of the CDR3 is 13 residues. CDR1 is SQVTM and CDR2 is ANQGSEA in the germline V gene. In DNA, the CDR3 is TGCAGTACCCGCCCAGGGGGCGCTGAGACCCAGTACTTC. Protein sequence: CSTRPGGAETQYF. The full variable domain, in which reference TRBV29-1 and TRBJ2-5 provide the parts outside the CDR3, is SAVISQKPSRDICQRGTSLTIQCQVDSQVTMMFWYRQQPGQSLTLIATANQGSEATYESGFVIDKFPISRPNLTFSTLTVSNMSPEDSSIYLCSTRPGGAETQYFGPGTRLLVL.

The J gene is TRBJ2-5, the V gene TRBV29-1; the D is unclear. Germline lookup yields CDR1 SQVTM and CDR2 ANQGSEA. V lost 6 bases, J lost 3 bases, and 14 bases lay in between. This CDR3 has 13 amino acids. The CDR3 nucleotides are TGCAGCGTAGACCCCGGACGGAAAGAGACCCAGTACTTC. It encodes CSVDPGRKETQYF.

The rearrangement uses TRBV6-5 and TRBJ1-2, with D maybe TRBD1 (6 bases). The length of the CDR3 is 13 residues. The V and J ends lost 2 bases and 6 bases respectively, with 10 bases between them. The germline gives CDR1 MNHEY, CDR2 SVGAGI. The CDR3 coding sequence is TGTGCCAGCAGTTACAGTACAGGGAATGGCTACACCTTC. It translates to CASSYSTGNGYTF.

The genes are TRBV19 and TRBJ1-2; possible D gene TRBD1, 5 bases. CDR1 and CDR2 (germline): LNHDA, SQIVND (reference sequence). The CDR3 spans 13 residues. Trimming left V 3 bases short and J 5 bases short, with 10 bases between. The CDR3 here is CASSIGRDYGYTF. The CDR3, as DNA: TGTGCCAGTAGTATTGGCAGGGATTATGGCTACACCTTC.

CDR3 nucleotides: TGTGCCAGCTCACCTTCTAGCGGGGGGCCCTACAATGAGCAGTTCTTC. Translated, it gives CASSPSSGGPYNEQFF. The chain employs TRBV18 and TRBJ2-1, with 11 bases fitting TRBD2. J lost 2 bases, V lost 3 bases, and 3 bases had no gene match. Germline values: CDR1 KGHSH, CDR2 LQKENI. This CDR3 region has 16 residues.

The chain has TRBV4-2 and TRBJ2-2; the D gene is possibly TRBD2 (5 bases). The germline V gene has CDR1 LGHNA and CDR2 YNFKEQ. Trimming removed 0 bases from V and 5 bases from J, with 13 bases in between. The CDR3 sequence is 16 residues long. The CDR3, as DNA: TGTGCCAGCAGCCAAGATGGCGGGCACTGGACCGGGGAGCTGTTTTTT. Translating it yields CASSQDGGHWTGELFF.

The chain recombines TRBV6-2 or TRBV6-3 with TRBJ1-1, with D tentatively TRBD1 (6 bases). The germline V and J ends were trimmed by 5 bases and 7 bases, with 20 bases remaining between them. Germline V lookup: CDR1 MNHEY, CDR2 SVGEGT. The length of the CDR3 is 15 residues. This CDR3 reads CASSKQGIPLREAFF. As DNA, the CDR3 is TGTGCCAGCAGTAAACAGGGAATCCCGCTTCGTGAAGCTTTCTTT.

The table lists this clonotype with a count of one. The chain has TRBV12-3 or TRBV12-4 and TRBJ2-1; D tentatively reads TRBD1 or TRBD2 (6 bases each). V shed 3 bases and J shed 8 bases, with 17 bases lying between them. This CDR3 region has 15 residues. Here the CDR3 DNA reads TGTGCCAGCAGTTTGAGGGGGGCTCTGGATCATGAGCAGTTCTTC. Translated: CASSLRGALDHEQFF.